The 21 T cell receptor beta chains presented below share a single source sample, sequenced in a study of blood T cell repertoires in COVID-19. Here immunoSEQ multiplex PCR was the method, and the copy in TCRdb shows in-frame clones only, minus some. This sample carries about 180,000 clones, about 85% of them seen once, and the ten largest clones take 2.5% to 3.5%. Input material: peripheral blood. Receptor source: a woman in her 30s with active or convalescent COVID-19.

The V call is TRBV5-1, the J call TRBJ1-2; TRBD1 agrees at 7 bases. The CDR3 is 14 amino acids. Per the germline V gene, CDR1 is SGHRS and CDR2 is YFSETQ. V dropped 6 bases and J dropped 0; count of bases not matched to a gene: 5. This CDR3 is CASTLGTANYGYTF. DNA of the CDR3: TGCGCCAGCACACTCGGGACAGCTAACTATGGCTACACCTTC. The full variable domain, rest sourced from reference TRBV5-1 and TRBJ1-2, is KAGVTQTPRYLIKTRGQQVTLSCSPISGHRSVSWYQQTPGQGLQFLFEYFSETQRNKGNFPGRFSGRQFSNSRSEMNVSTLELGDSALYLCASTLGTANYGYTFGSGTRLTVV.

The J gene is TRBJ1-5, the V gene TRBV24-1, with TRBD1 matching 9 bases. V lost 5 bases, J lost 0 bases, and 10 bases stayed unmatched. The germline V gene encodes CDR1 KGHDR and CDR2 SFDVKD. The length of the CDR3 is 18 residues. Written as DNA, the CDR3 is TGTGCCACCAGTGGTCCGGGACAGGGCCCTTATAGCAATCAGCCCCAGCATTTT. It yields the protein CATSGPGQGPYSNQPQHF.

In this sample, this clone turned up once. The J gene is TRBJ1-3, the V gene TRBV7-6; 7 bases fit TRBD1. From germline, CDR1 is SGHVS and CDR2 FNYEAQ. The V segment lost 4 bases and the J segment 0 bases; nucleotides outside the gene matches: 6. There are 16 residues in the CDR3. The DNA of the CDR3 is TGTGCCAGCAGCTCACCGGGACAGCCCTCTGGAAACACCATATATTTT. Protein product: CASSSPGQPSGNTIYF.

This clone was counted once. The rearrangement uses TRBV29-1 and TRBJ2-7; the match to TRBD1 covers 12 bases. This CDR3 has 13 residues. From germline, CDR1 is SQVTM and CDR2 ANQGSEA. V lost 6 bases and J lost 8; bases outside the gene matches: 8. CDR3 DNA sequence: TGCAGCGTCGTGGGACAGGGGGCTTTAAAGCAGTACTTC. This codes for CSVVGQGALKQYF.

The CDR3 sequence is CARDTGTGTGNTIYF. The DNA for the CDR3 is TGTGCCAGAGATACCGGGACAGGGACCGGAAACACCATATATTTT. V usage is TRBV2 and J usage is TRBJ1-3, with 9 positions matching TRBD1. The J segment lost 4 bases and the V segment lost 9 bases, leaving 10 bases of the junction unmatched. This CDR3 is 15 amino acids long. Germline V gene sequence: CDR1 SNHLY, CDR2 FYNNEI.

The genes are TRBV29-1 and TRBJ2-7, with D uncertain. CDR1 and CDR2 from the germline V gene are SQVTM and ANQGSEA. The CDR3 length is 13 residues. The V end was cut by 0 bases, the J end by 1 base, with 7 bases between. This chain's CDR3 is CSVEDSLSYEQYF. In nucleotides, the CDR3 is TGCAGCGTTGAAGATTCTCTTTCCTACGAGCAGTACTTC.

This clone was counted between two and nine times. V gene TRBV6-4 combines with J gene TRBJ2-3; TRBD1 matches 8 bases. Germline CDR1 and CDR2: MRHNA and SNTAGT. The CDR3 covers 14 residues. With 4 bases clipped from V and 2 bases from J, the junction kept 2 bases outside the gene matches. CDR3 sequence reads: CASSVGQDTDTQYF. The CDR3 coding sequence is TGTGCCAGCAGTGTGGGACAGGACACAGATACGCAGTATTTT.

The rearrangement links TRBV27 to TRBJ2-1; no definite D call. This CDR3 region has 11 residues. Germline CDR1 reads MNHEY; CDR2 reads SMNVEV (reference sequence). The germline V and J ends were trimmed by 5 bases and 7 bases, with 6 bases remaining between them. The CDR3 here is CASSRGNEQFF. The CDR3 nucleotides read TGTGCCAGCAGTAGAGGAAATGAGCAGTTCTTC.

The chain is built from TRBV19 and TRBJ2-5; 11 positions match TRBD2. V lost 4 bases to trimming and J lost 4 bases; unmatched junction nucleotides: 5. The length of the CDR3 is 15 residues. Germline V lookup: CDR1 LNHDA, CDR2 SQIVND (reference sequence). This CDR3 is CASSTLLAGGETQYF. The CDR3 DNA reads TGTGCCAGTAGTACCCTGCTAGCGGGAGGAGAGACCCAGTACTTC.

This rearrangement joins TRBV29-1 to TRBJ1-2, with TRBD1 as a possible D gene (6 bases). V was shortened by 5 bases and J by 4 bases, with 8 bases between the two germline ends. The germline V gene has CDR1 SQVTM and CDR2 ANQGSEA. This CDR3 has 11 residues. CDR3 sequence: CSVPGAYGYTF. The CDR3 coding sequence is TGCAGCGTTCCAGGGGCCTATGGCTACACCTTC.

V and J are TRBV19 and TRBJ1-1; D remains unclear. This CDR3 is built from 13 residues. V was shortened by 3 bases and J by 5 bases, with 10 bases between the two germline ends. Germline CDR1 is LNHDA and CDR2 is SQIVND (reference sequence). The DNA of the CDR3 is TGTGCCAGTAGTATGGGCCGTGGGACTGAAGCTTTCTTT. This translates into CASSMGRGTEAFF.

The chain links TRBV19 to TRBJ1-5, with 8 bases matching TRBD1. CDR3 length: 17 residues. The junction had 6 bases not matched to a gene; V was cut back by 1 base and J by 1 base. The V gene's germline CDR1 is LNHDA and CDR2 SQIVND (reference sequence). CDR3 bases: TGTGCCAGTAGTATAGGGACAGGGTGGTTGAGCAATCAGCCCCAGCATTTT. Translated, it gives CASSIGTGWLSNQPQHF.

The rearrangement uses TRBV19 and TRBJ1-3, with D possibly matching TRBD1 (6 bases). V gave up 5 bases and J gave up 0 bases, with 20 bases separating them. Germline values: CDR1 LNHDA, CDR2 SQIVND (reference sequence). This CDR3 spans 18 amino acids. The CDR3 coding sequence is TGTGCCAGTAGTGGGGGCCCTGACTTCAAGAGCTCTGGAAACACCATATATTTT. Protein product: CASSGGPDFKSSGNTIYF.

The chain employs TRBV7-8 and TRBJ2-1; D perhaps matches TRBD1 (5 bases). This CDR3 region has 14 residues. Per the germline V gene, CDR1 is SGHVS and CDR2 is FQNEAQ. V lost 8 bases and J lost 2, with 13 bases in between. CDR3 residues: CASEKQETYNEQFF. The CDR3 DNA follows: TGTGCCAGCGAGAAACAGGAAACCTACAATGAGCAGTTCTTC.

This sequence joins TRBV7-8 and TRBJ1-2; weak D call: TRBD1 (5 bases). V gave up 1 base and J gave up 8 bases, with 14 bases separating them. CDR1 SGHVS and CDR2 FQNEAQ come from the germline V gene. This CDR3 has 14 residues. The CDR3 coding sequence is TGTGCCAGCAGCTTAGTCCGCGGGACTTTGGGCTACACCTTC. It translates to CASSLVRGTLGYTF.

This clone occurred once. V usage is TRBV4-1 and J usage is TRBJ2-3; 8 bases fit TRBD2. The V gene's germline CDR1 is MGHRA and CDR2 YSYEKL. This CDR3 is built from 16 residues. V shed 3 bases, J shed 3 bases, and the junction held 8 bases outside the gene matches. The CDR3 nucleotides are TGCGCCAGCAGCCAGCCCGGGGGGGCGCTAACAGATACGCAGTATTTT. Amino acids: CASSQPGGALTDTQYF.

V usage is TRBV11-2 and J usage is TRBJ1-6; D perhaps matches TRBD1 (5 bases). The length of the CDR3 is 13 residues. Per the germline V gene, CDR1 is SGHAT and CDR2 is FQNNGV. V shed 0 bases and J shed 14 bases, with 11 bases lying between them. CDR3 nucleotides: TGTGCCAGCAGCTTAGACAGGGCTGTTACCCTCCACTTT. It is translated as CASSLDRAVTLHF.

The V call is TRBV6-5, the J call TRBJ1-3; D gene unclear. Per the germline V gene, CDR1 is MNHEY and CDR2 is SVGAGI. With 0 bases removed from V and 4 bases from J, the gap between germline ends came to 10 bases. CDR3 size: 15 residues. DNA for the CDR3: TGTGCCAGCAGTTACTCGAGAGAATTCGGAAACACCATATATTTT. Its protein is CASSYSREFGNTIYF.

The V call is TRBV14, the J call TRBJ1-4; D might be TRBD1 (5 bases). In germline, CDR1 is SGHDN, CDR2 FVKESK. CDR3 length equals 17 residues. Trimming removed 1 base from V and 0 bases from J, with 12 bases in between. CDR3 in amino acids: CASSQALIGATNEKLFF. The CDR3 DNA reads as TGTGCCAGCAGCCAAGCTCTCATAGGGGCAACTAATGAAAAACTGTTTTTT.

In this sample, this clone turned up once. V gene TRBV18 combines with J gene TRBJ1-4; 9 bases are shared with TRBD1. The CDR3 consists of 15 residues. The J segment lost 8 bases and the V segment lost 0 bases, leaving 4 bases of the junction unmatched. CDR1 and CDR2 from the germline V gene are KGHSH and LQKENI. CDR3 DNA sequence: TGTGCCAGCTCACCACCCGGGACAGGGAACGAAAAACTGTTTTTT. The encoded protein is CASSPPGTGNEKLFF.

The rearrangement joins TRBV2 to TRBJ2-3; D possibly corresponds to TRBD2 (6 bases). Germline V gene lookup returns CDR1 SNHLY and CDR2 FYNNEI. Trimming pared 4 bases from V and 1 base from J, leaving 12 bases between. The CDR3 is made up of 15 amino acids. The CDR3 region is CASSVNPGGTDTQYF. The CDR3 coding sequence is TGTGCCAGCAGTGTAAACCCGGGGGGCACAGATACGCAGTATTTT.